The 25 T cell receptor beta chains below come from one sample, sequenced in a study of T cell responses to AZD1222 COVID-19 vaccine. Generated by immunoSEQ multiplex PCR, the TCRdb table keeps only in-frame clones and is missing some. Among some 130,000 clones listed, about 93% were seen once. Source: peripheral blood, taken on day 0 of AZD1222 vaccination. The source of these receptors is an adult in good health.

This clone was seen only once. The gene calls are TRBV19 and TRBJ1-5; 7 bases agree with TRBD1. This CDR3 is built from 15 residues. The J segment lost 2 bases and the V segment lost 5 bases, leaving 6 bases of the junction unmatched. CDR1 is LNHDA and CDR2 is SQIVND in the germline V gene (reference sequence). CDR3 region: CASSSRDSGNQPQHF. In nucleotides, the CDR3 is TGTGCCAGTAGTTCCCGGGACAGCGGCAATCAGCCCCAGCATTTT.

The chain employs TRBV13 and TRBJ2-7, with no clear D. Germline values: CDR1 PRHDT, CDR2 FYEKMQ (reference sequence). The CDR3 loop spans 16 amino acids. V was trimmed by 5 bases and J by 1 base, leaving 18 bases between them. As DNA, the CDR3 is TGTGCCAGCAGCCCGTTAGTCGGCATCCCTTCCTACGAGCAGTACTTC. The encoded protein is CASSPLVGIPSYEQYF.

The CDR3 DNA is TGTGCCAGCACTAGGGGAGTGAACCAGCCCCAGCATTTT. This gives the protein CASTRGVNQPQHF. The chain links TRBV6-5 to TRBJ1-5; possible D gene TRBD1, 5 bases. V was clipped by 7 bases and J by 7 bases, with 14 bases between them. The germline V gene has CDR1 MNHEY and CDR2 SVGAGI. This CDR3 region has 13 residues.

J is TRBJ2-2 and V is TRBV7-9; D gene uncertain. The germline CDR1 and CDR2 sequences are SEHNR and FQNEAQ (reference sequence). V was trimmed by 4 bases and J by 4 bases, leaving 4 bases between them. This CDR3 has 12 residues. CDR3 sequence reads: CASSWSTGELFF. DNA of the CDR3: TGTGCCAGCAGCTGGAGCACCGGGGAGCTGTTTTTT.

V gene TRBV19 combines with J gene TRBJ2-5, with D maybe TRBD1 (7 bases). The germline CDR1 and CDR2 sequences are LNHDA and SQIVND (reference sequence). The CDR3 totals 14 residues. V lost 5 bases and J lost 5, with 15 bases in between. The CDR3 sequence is CASSVTGTGETQYF. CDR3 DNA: TGTGCCAGTAGTGTGACAGGGACTGGGGAGACCCAGTACTTC.

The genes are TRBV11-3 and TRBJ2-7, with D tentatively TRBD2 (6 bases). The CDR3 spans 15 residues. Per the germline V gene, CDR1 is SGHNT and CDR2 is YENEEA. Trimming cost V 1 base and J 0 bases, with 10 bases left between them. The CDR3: CASSLGRDSSYEQYF. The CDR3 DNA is TGTGCCAGCAGCTTAGGCCGGGACTCCTCCTACGAGCAGTACTTC. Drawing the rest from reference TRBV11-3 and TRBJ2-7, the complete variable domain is EAGVVQSPRYKIIEKKQPVAFWCNPISGHNTLYWYLQNLGQGPELLIRYENEEAVDDSQLPKDRFSAERLKGVDSTLKIQPAELGDSAVYLCASSLGRDSSYEQYFGPGTRLTVT.

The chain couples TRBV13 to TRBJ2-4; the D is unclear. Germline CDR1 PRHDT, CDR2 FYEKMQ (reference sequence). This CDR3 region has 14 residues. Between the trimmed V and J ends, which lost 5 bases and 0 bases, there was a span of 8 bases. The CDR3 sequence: CASSDSLAKNIQYF. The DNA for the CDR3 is TGTGCCAGCAGCGACTCATTAGCCAAAAACATTCAGTACTTC. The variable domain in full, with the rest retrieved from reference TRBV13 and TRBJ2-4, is AAGVIQSPRHLIKEKRETATLKCYPIPRHDTVYWYQQGPGQDPQFLISFYEKMQSDKGSIPDRFSAQQFSDYHSELNMSSLELGDSALYFCASSDSLAKNIQYFGAGTRLSVL.

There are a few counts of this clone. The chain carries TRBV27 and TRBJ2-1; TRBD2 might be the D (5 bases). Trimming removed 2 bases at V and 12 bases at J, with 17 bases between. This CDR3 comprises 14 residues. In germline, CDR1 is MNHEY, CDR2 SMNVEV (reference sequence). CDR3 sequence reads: CASSLDRTRARQFF. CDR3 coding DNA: TGTGCCAGCAGTTTAGATAGGACTCGGGCTAGGCAGTTCTTC.

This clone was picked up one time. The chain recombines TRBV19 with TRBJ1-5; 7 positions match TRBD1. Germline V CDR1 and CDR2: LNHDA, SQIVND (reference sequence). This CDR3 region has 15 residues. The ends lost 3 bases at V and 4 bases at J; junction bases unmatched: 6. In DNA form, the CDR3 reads TGTGCCAGTAGTATGGAACAGGGGACAAATCAGCCCCAGCATTTT. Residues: CASSMEQGTNQPQHF.

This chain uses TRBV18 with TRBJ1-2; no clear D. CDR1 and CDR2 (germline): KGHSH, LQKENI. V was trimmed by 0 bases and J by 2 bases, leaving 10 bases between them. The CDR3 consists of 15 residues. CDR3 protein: CASSPPVNRNYGYTF. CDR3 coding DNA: TGTGCCAGCTCACCACCGGTTAACAGAAACTATGGCTACACCTTC.

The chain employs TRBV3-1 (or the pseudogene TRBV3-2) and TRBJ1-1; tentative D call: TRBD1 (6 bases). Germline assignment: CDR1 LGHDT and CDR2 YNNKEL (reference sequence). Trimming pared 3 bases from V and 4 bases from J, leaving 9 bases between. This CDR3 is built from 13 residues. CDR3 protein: CASSQKGGTEAFF. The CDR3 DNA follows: TGTGCCAGCAGCCAGAAAGGGGGCACTGAAGCTTTCTTT.

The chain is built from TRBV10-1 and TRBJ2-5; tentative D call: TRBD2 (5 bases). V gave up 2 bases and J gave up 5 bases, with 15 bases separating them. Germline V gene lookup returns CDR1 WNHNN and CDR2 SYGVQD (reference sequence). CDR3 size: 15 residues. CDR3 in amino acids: CASSEGLVPGETQYF. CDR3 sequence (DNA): TGCGCCAGCAGTGAGGGACTCGTCCCGGGGGAGACCCAGTACTTC.

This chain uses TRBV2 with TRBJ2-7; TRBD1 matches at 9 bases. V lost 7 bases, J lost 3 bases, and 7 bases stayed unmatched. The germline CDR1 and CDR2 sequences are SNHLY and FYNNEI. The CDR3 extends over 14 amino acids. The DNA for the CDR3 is TGTGCCAGCAACCGGACAGGGGCAGGCTACGAGCAGTACTTC. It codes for CASNRTGAGYEQYF.

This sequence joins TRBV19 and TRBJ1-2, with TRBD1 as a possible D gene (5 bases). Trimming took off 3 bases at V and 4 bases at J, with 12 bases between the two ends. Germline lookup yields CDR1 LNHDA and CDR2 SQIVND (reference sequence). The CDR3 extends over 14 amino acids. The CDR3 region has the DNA TGTGCCAGTAGTATCGGCAGGGCCGCCTATGGCTACACCTTC. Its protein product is CASSIGRAAYGYTF.

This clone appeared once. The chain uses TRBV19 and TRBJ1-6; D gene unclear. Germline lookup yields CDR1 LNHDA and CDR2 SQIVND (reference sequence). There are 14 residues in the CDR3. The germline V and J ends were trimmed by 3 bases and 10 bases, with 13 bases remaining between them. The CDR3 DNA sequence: TGTGCCAGTAGTATGCGCTCAGAGCTCTCACCCCTCCACTTT. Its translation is CASSMRSELSPLHF.

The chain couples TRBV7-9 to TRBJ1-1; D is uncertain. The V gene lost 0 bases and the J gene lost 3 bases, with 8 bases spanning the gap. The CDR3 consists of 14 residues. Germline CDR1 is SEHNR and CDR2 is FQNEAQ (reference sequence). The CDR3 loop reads CASSLAAAYTEAFF. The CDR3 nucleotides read TGTGCCAGCAGCTTAGCGGCAGCTTACACTGAAGCTTTCTTT.

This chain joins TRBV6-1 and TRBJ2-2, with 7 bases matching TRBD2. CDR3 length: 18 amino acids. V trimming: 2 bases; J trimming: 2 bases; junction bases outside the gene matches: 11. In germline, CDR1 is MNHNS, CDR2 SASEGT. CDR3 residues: CASSERPLGGGNTGELFF. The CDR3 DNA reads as TGTGCCAGCAGTGAACGCCCCCTGGGGGGGGGAAACACCGGGGAGCTGTTTTTT.

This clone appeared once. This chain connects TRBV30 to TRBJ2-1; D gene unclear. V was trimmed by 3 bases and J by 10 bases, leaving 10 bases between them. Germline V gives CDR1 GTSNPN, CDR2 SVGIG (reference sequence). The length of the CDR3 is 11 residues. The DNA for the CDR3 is TGTGCCTGGAGCCATCTAGGGGAGCAGTTCTTC. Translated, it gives CAWSHLGEQFF.

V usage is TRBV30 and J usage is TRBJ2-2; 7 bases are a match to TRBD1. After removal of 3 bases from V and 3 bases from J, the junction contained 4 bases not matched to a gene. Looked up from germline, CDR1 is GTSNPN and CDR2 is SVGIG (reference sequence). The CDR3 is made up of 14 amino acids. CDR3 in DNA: TGTGCCTGGAGACAGGGGATCGACACCGGGGAGCTGTTTTTT. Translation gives CAWRQGIDTGELFF. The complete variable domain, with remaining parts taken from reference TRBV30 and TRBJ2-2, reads SQTIHQWPATLVQPVGSPLSLECTVEGTSNPNLYWYRQAAGRGLQLLFYSVGIGQISSEVPQNLSASRPQDRQFILSSKKLLLSDSGFYLCAWRQGIDTGELFFGEGSRLTVL.

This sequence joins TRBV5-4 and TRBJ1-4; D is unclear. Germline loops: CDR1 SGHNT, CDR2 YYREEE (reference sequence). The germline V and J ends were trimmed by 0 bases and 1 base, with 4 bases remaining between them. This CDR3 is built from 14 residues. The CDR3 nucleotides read TGTGCCAGCAGCTTGGGCGGAACTAATGAAAAACTGTTTTTT. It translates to CASSLGGTNEKLFF. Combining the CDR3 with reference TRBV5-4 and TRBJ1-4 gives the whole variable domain ETGVTQSPTHLIKTRGQQVTLRCSSQSGHNTVSWYQQALGQGPQFIFQYYREEENGRGNFPPRFSGLQFPNYSSELNVNALELDDSALYLCASSLGGTNEKLFFGSGTQLSVL.

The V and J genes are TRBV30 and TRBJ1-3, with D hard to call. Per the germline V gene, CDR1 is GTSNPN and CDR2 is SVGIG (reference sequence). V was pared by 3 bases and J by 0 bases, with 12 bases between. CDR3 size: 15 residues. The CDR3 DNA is TGTGCCTGGAGCGGTGGGAGGGCCTCTGGAAACACCATATATTTT. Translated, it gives CAWSGGRASGNTIYF.

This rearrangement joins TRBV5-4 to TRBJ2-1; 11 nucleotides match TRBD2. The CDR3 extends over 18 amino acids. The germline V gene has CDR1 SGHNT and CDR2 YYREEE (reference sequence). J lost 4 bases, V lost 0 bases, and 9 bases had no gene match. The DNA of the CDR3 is TGTGCCAGCAGCTTGGGACTAGCGGGGAGGGAACCTTACAATGAGCAGTTCTTC. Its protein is CASSLGLAGREPYNEQFF.

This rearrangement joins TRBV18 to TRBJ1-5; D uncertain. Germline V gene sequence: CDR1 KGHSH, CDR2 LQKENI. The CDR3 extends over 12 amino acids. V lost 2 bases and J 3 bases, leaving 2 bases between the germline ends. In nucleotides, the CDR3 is TGTGCCAGCTCACCAGTCAATCAGCCCCAGCATTTT. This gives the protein CASSPVNQPQHF.

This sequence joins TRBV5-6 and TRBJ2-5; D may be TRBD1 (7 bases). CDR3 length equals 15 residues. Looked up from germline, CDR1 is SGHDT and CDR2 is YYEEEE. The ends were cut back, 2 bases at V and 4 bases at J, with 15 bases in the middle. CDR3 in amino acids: CASSFGTGEVETQYF. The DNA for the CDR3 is TGTGCCAGCAGCTTCGGTACAGGGGAGGTAGAGACCCAGTACTTC.

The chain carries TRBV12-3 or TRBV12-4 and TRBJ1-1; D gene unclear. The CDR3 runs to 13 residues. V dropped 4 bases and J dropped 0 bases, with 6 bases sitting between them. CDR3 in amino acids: CASSYFMNTEAFF. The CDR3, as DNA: TGTGCCAGCAGTTATTTCATGAACACTGAAGCTTTCTTT.